The sequence of this T cell receptor beta chain was determined in a study of T cells expressing NK-cell markers. The CDR3 has 14 residues. The V gene's germline CDR1 is KGHSH and CDR2 LQKENI. TCRdb re-called the 5' RACE reads; one entry per CDR3 protein, DNA not given. Its table records 500,000 to 600,000 distinct CDR3 sequences. The sequence derives from a man between 18 and 35 years old in good health. This chain links TRBV18 with TRBJ2-5; TCRdb's D gene call, TRBD2, goes unchecked for lack of DNA. Sequenced sample: blood T cells: a sorted CD56 or NKG2C T cell subset, CD4+ or CD8+ T cells, or bulk PBMC T cells (not recorded which). CDR3 amino acids: CASSPPGGSETQYF.